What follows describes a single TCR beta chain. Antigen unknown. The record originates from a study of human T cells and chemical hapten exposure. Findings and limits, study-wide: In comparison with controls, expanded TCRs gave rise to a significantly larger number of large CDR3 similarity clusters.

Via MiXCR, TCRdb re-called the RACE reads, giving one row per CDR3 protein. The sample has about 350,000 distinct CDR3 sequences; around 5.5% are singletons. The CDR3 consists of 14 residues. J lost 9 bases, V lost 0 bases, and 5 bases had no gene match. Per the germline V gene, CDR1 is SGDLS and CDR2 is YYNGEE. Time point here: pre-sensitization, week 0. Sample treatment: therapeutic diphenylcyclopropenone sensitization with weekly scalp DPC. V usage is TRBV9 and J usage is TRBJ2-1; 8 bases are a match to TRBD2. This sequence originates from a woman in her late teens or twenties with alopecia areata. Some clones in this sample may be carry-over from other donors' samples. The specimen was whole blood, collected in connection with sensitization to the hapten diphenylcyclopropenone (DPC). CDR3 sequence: CASSVAIAGSEQFF. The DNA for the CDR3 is TGTGCCAGCAGCGTAGCAATAGCGGGGTCTGAGCAGTTCTTC.